Presented here are 26 T cell receptor beta chains from one specimen sequenced in a study of graft-versus-host responses after intestinal transplantation. Some clones are missing from TCRdb's copy, which holds only in-frame ones; the method was immunoSEQ multiplex PCR. Seen here are around 88,000 clones, more than 85% observed once, and the top ten hold about 8%. These receptors have no known antigen. The input for sequencing was unstimulated CD8+ T cells sorted from spleen or lymph node cells, taken before transplant. Source of these receptors: a human donor who was the organ donor for an intestinal transplant.

The J gene is TRBJ2-3, the V gene TRBV9, with TRBD2 identical over 9 bases. CDR3 length equals 15 residues. The junction had 6 bases not matched to a gene; V was cut back by 3 bases and J by 4 bases. The germline V gene encodes CDR1 SGDLS and CDR2 YYNGEE. CDR3 amino acids: CASSGGTSSPDTQYF. In DNA, the CDR3 is TGTGCCAGCAGCGGTGGGACTAGCTCCCCAGATACGCAGTATTTT.

CDR3 residues: CASSQARLAGGIVGAKNIQYF. CDR3 bases: TGTGCCAGCAGCCAAGCCCGACTAGCGGGGGGCATCGTAGGGGCCAAAAACATTCAGTACTTC. The V call is TRBV13, the J call TRBJ2-4; 13 bases align to TRBD2. The CDR3 contains 21 residues. Germline V CDR1 and CDR2: PRHDT, FYEKMQ (reference sequence). Losses at the gene ends were 5 bases for V and 1 base for J; bases not matched to a gene: 17.

CDR3 sequence (DNA): TGTGCCAGCAGACACAGCCCGGGGACTAATGAAAAACTGTTTTTT. It yields the protein CASRHSPGTNEKLFF. V gene TRBV6-5 combines with J gene TRBJ1-4; D is unresolved. Trimming removed 6 bases from V and 2 bases from J, with 13 bases in between. CDR1 and CDR2 from the germline V gene are MNHEY and SVGAGI. This CDR3 is built from 15 residues.

On this clone itself: One end of the junction fails to match germline, which may point to a read error. Other DNA sequences in this specimen translate into the identical CDR3. The J gene is TRBJ1-2, the V gene TRBV19, with D hard to call. The germline V gene encodes CDR1 LNHDA and CDR2 SQIVND (reference sequence). CDR3 length: 13 amino acids. The CDR3: CASSITSYYGYTF. Here the CDR3 DNA reads TGTGCCAGTAGTATTACCAGCTACTACGGCTACACCTTC.

This clone has a single count. V and J are TRBV2 and TRBJ2-7, with 10 bases lining up with TRBD1. The CDR3 is made up of 17 amino acids. J gave up 0 bases and V 5 bases, and 10 bases lay outside the gene matches. Germline CDR1 SNHLY, CDR2 FYNNEI. In DNA, the CDR3 is TGTGCCAGCAGTACAAAAAAGACAGGGGGCCCCTCCTACGAGCAGTACTTC. Its protein is CASSTKKTGGPSYEQYF.

The rearrangement joins TRBV19 to TRBJ2-5, with 11 bases matching TRBD1. The DNA end is a closer match to TRBJ2-7, so the J assignment may be wrong. CDR3 length: 14 residues. In germline, CDR1 is LNHDA, CDR2 SQIVND (reference sequence). The CDR3 region has the DNA TGTGCCAGTAGTCATGGACAGGGGGCATACGAGCAGTACTTC. Amino acids: CASSHGQGAYEQYF.

The chain employs TRBV9 and TRBJ2-1; 10 bases match TRBD1. Germline V CDR1 and CDR2: SGDLS, YYNGEE. The J segment lost 5 bases and the V segment lost 3 bases, leaving 8 bases of the junction unmatched. The CDR3 has 16 amino acids. CDR3 loop: CASSAVTGGLHNEQFF. The CDR3 DNA follows: TGTGCCAGCAGCGCGGTGACAGGGGGCCTACACAATGAGCAGTTCTTC.

The chain uses TRBV2 and TRBJ1-1; D not resolved. Germline V CDR1 and CDR2: SNHLY, FYNNEI. This CDR3 is 13 amino acids long. Trimming removed 5 bases at V and 1 base at J, with 8 bases between. The CDR3 here is CASSPTSNTEAFF. The CDR3 DNA is TGTGCCAGCAGTCCTACATCGAACACTGAAGCTTTCTTT.

The chain combines TRBV7-9 with TRBJ2-1; 10 nucleotides agree with TRBD2. The CDR3 length is 19 residues. V lost 4 bases, J lost 6 bases, and 18 bases stayed unmatched. Germline V gene lookup returns CDR1 SEHNR and CDR2 FQNEAQ (reference sequence). The CDR3 sequence is CASSSTAGLAGGQFNEQFF. CDR3 coding DNA: TGTGCCAGCAGCTCAACGGCGGGTTTAGCGGGGGGCCAATTCAATGAGCAGTTCTTC.

In the case of this clone: At one boundary the junction diverges from the germline segment, which might be a read error. The V gene is TRBV11-2, the J gene TRBJ1-2, with 9 nucleotides matching TRBD1. This CDR3 comprises 17 residues. Per germline, CDR1 SGHAT and CDR2 FQNNGV. In nucleotides, the CDR3 is TGTGCCAGCAGCCTAGATTCCACCGGGACAGGGATCTATGGCTACACCTTC. It yields the protein CASSLDSTGTGIYGYTF.

This chain joins TRBV10-3 and TRBJ1-2; a possible D gene is TRBD1 (6 bases). The CDR3 extends over 13 amino acids. Trimming cost V 10 bases and J 4 bases, with 16 bases left between them. Germline values: CDR1 ENHRY, CDR2 SYGVKD. The CDR3 nucleotides are TGTGCCACACCCTCACAGGGACCCTATGGCTACACCTTC. It translates to CATPSQGPYGYTF.

The gene calls are TRBV6-5 and TRBJ1-1, with D possibly being TRBD1 (5 bases). V lost 2 bases, J lost 4 bases, and 11 bases lay in between. The CDR3 is 14 amino acids. Germline lookup yields CDR1 MNHEY and CDR2 SVGAGI. CDR3 protein: CASSYPGHFTEAFF. Written as DNA, the CDR3 is TGTGCCAGCAGTTACCCTGGACACTTCACTGAAGCTTTCTTT.

This clone was counted a single time. The chain employs TRBV6-1 and TRBJ2-1, with a possible D match to TRBD2 (6 bases). The germline V gene has CDR1 MNHNS and CDR2 SASEGT. CDR3 length equals 15 residues. The V end was cut by 7 bases, the J end by 2 bases, with 15 bases between. CDR3 sequence (DNA): TGTGCCAGCACCCCGGGGACTTCTCCCTACAATGAGCAGTTCTTC. Amino acids: CASTPGTSPYNEQFF.

V and J are TRBV6-6 and TRBJ2-7; 7 positions agree with TRBD2. The CDR3 consists of 15 residues. CDR1 is MNHNY, CDR2 SVGAGI, per germline (reference sequence). V shed 6 bases and J 2 bases; nucleotides not matched to a gene: 10. This CDR3 is CASSTSGGTPYEQYF. In nucleotides, the CDR3 is TGTGCCAGCAGCACCTCCGGGGGGACTCCCTACGAGCAGTACTTC.

The V gene is TRBV5-1, the J gene TRBJ2-5; D not certain. The assigned J gene may be wrong: the sequence end matches TRBJ2-7 better. From germline, CDR1 is SGHRS and CDR2 YFSETQ. There are 13 residues in the CDR3. The CDR3 loop reads CASSLAQTYEQYF. The CDR3 nucleotides are TGCGCCAGCAGCTTGGCACAGACCTACGAGCAGTACTTC.

The chain recombines TRBV2 with TRBJ1-1, with no clear D. CDR1 and CDR2 (germline): SNHLY, FYNNEI. This CDR3 has 14 residues. The V and J ends lost 0 bases and 4 bases respectively, with 9 bases between them. The CDR3 sequence: CASSEAEGSTEAFF. CDR3 sequence (DNA): TGTGCCAGCAGTGAAGCGGAAGGGAGCACTGAAGCTTTCTTT.

This chain uses TRBV11-3 with TRBJ2-4, with 13 positions matching TRBD2. Germline V gene lookup returns CDR1 SGHNT and CDR2 YENEEA. The CDR3 contains 17 residues. Losses at the gene ends were 1 base for V and 4 bases for J; bases not matched to a gene: 4. CDR3 protein: CASSLAKLAGGKNIQYF. The CDR3 DNA reads as TGTGCCAGCAGCTTAGCCAAACTAGCGGGGGGGAAAAACATTCAGTACTTC.

This chain uses TRBV12-5 with TRBJ2-7; 9 positions match TRBD1. This CDR3 contains 14 residues. V dropped 5 bases and J dropped 3; count of bases not matched to a gene: 5. Germline V lookup: CDR1 LGHNT, CDR2 FRNRAP. CDR3 bases: TGTGCTAGTGGTCTAGGGGGACAGGGCTACGAGCAGTACTTC. Translated: CASGLGGQGYEQYF.

This chain links TRBV11-3 with TRBJ2-7, with a tentative D call TRBD1 (5 bases). The CDR3 is 14 residues long. Per the germline V gene, CDR1 is SGHNT and CDR2 is YENEEA. Deletions cut 1 base from V and 2 bases from J, with 9 bases between. In nucleotides, the CDR3 is TGTGCCAGCAGCTTAGGCGACAGTCCCTACGAGCAGTACTTC. This codes for CASSLGDSPYEQYF.

The CDR3 DNA follows: TGTGCCAGCAGCGGGGGGACTAGCGGGGAGGAGACCCAGTACTTC. The encoded protein is CASSGGTSGEETQYF. The chain combines TRBV21-1 with TRBJ2-5; the table gives TRBD2 as D, unverified against the DNA. TRBV21-1 is described as a pseudogene. CDR3 size: 15 residues.

The gene calls are TRBV11-2 and TRBJ2-7, with 7 bases fitting TRBD2. CDR1 is SGHAT, CDR2 FQNNGV, per germline. The ends lost 5 bases at V and 4 bases at J; junction bases unmatched: 5. This CDR3 is built from 13 residues. This chain's CDR3 is CASSALGGYEQYF. CDR3 coding DNA: TGTGCCAGCAGCGCCCTGGGGGGGTACGAGCAGTACTTC.

The genes are TRBV7-3 and TRBJ2-3; TRBD1 matches at 11 bases. This CDR3 contains 15 residues. Germline V gives CDR1 SGHTA, CDR2 FQGTGA. V dropped 2 bases and J dropped 3; count of bases not matched to a gene: 1. CDR3 in DNA: TGTGCCAGCAGCTTAGGACAGGGGGCAACAGATACGCAGTATTTT. The encoded protein is CASSLGQGATDTQYF.

The chain couples TRBV6-5 to TRBJ2-7, with TRBD1 as a possible D gene (6 bases). This CDR3 contains 15 residues. The germline V gene has CDR1 MNHEY and CDR2 SVGAGI. Trimming cost V 9 bases and J 2 bases, with 20 bases left between them. The CDR3, as DNA: TGTGCCAGGGAGAATAGGACAGTCTTGACCTACGAGCAGTACTTC. It codes for CARENRTVLTYEQYF.

The chain couples TRBV11-2 to TRBJ1-1; the D is unclear. V was clipped by 5 bases and J by 2 bases, with 3 bases between them. The V gene's germline CDR1 is SGHAT and CDR2 FQNNGV. The CDR3 is made up of 11 amino acids. CDR3 DNA sequence: TGTGCCAGCAGCCCCAACACTGAAGCTTTCTTT. Amino acids: CASSPNTEAFF.

The chain is built from TRBV11-3 and TRBJ2-1, with TRBD2 matching over 10 bases. After removal of 8 bases from V and 6 bases from J, the junction contained 10 bases not matched to a gene. This CDR3 comprises 15 residues. Germline assignment: CDR1 SGHNT and CDR2 YENEEA. CDR3 amino acids: CASELAGVDVNEQFF. The CDR3 bases are TGTGCCAGCGAGCTAGCGGGAGTCGACGTCAATGAGCAGTTCTTC.

V is TRBV19 and J is TRBJ2-3; D call uncertain. Germline V gene sequence: CDR1 LNHDA, CDR2 SQIVND (reference sequence). V was trimmed by 4 bases and J by 1 base, leaving 12 bases between them. The CDR3 runs to 15 residues. The CDR3 sequence is CASSKGGKRTDTQYF. CDR3 nucleotides: TGTGCCAGTAGTAAGGGTGGGAAGCGCACAGATACGCAGTATTTT.